This T cell receptor beta chain was obtained from a study of CD8+CD57+ T cells in acquired aplastic anemia. At the level of the study: The DNA of sorted CD4+ and CD8+ cells averaged around 3 ug.

Trimming left V 0 bases short and J 0 bases short, with 9 bases between. The CDR3 extends over 15 amino acids. Germline V CDR1 and CDR2: SGHRS, YFSETQ. This clonotype was counted many times. Its antigen is not known. All patients picked for sequencing had shown, by flow cytometry, an expansion of CD8+CD57+ cells. The cohort consisted entirely of patients having severe acquired aplastic anemia. Genomic DNA, the template, was used for profiling of the TCR beta VDJ and CDR3. TCRdb reprocessed the reads via MiXCR and lists one record per CDR3 protein. Of 260,000 or so distinct CDR3 sequences in the sample, approximately 45% were seen once. Overall study results and limits: The CD8+ Simpson's diversity of patients and controls was not significantly different. Both patients and controls carried the same twenty-nine CD8+ CDR3 sequences.

The chain combines TRBV5-1 with TRBJ2-5; unclear D gene. The clonotype originates from a human donor with aplastic anemia. The sequenced material came from sorted CD4+, CD8+, or CD8+CD57+ T cells (not recorded which) from PBMCs. The CDR3: CASSLARRYQETQYF. CDR3 bases: TGCGCCAGCAGCTTGGCTAGGAGATACCAAGAGACCCAGTACTTC.